The clone carrying this T cell receptor (beta chain) was seen more than once but under ten times. The sample is drawn from a study of identical twins. V lost 4 bases, J lost 9 bases, and 7 bases stayed unmatched. The germline V gene has CDR1 LNHDA and CDR2 SQIVND (reference sequence). This CDR3 comprises 14 residues. TCRdb reanalysed the 5' RACE reads using MiXCR and keeps one entry per CDR3 protein. The sample holds some 900,000 distinct CDR3 sequences, 10% to 15% seen once. In addition, the sample was reused for a study of yellow fever vaccine responses in identical twins.

The sequenced sample consisted of PBMCs. The chain employs TRBV19 and TRBJ2-1; 9 bases fit TRBD2. The source of this sequence is a woman between 18 and 29 years old in good health. CDR3 sequence: CASSNGGGAGEQFF. The CDR3 coding sequence is TGTGCCAGTAGTAATGGCGGGGGGGCAGGTGAGCAGTTCTTC.